What follows are 29 T cell receptor beta chains derived from one specimen sequenced in a study of T cell responses to AZD1222 COVID-19 vaccine. This table comes from immunoSEQ multiplex PCR, and its TCRdb copy is limited to in-frame clones, with some not included. The table shows 84,000 or so clones, with about 92% occurring only once. The input for sequencing was peripheral blood, taken on day 0 of AZD1222 vaccination. These receptors were collected from an adult in good health.

CDR3 sequence reads: CASSLGRVQETQYF. The CDR3 DNA follows: TGTGCCAGCAGCTTAGGCCGGGTCCAAGAGACCCAGTACTTC. J is TRBJ2-5 and V is TRBV11-2; D gene unclear. The CDR3 sequence is 14 residues long. V lost 1 base and J lost 1, with 7 bases in between. Germline V lookup: CDR1 SGHAT, CDR2 FQNNGV.

The chain uses TRBV13 and TRBJ2-2, with D unclear. V shed 5 bases and J shed 1 base, with 11 bases lying between them. Germline loops: CDR1 PRHDT, CDR2 FYEKMQ (reference sequence). The CDR3 is made up of 15 amino acids. The DNA of the CDR3 is TGTGCCAGCAGCCACATTGACGGGAACACCGGGGAGCTGTTTTTT. Translated: CASSHIDGNTGELFF.

The rearrangement uses TRBV3-1 (or the pseudogene TRBV3-2) and TRBJ2-7; 7 bases are shared with TRBD1. J gave up 6 bases and V 6 bases, and 2 bases lay outside the gene matches. The CDR3 extends over 11 amino acids. Germline lookup yields CDR1 LGHDT and CDR2 YNNKEL (reference sequence). The CDR3 DNA reads as TGTGCCAGCAGGAACAGGGGCGAGCAGTACTTC. The encoded protein is CASRNRGEQYF.

The chain links TRBV7-2 to TRBJ2-2, with a tentative D call TRBD2 (6 bases). The CDR3 covers 15 residues. Trimming took 3 bases from V and 1 from J, leaving 9 bases between them. CDR1 is SGHTA, CDR2 FQGNSA, per germline. This CDR3 is CASSLGGVNTGELFF. In DNA, the CDR3 is TGTGCCAGCAGCTTGGGAGGAGTGAACACCGGGGAGCTGTTTTTT.

The V call is TRBV2, the J call TRBJ2-2; perhaps TRBD2 as D (7 bases). V was pared by 7 bases and J by 6 bases, with 12 bases between. Germline assignment: CDR1 SNHLY and CDR2 FYNNEI. The CDR3 spans 13 residues. CDR3 nucleotides: TGTGCCAGCAAACAGGGAGGGCCCGGGGAGCTGTTTTTT. It is translated as CASKQGGPGELFF.

The rearrangement joins TRBV3-1 (or the pseudogene TRBV3-2) to TRBJ2-5, with a tentative D call TRBD2 (5 bases). Germline lookup yields CDR1 LGHDT and CDR2 YNNKEL (reference sequence). V was pared by 0 bases and J by 5 bases, with 16 bases between. This CDR3 has 16 residues. CDR3 DNA: TGTGCCAGCAGCCAAGATTGGGAGACTGATCCCGAGACCCAGTACTTC. It yields the protein CASSQDWETDPETQYF.

The chain recombines TRBV19 with TRBJ1-5, with 7 bases that match TRBD1. Germline V gene data show CDR1 as LNHDA and CDR2 as SQIVND (reference sequence). The CDR3 contains 14 residues. V shed 2 bases, J shed 7 bases, and the junction held 5 bases outside the gene matches. The chain's CDR3 is CASSIRQGEQPQHF. CDR3 nucleotides: TGTGCCAGTAGTATAAGACAGGGTGAACAGCCCCAGCATTTT.

This chain links TRBV19 with TRBJ1-5; 9 bases agree with TRBD1. CDR1 and CDR2 (germline): LNHDA, SQIVND (reference sequence). Trimming removed 6 bases from V and 6 bases from J; junction bases left unmatched: 6. The CDR3 consists of 14 residues. CDR3 DNA: TGTGCCAGTAGCATCCGACAGGGGGTTCAGCCCCAGCATTTT. This encodes CASSIRQGVQPQHF. Based on the CDR3 plus reference TRBV19 and TRBJ1-5, the full variable domain is DGGITQSPKYLFRKEGQNVTLSCEQNLNHDAMYWYRQDPGQGLRLIYYSQIVNDFQKGDIAEGYSVSREKKESFPLTVTSAQKNPTAFYLCASSIRQGVQPQHFGDGTRLSIL.

The V and J genes are TRBV28 and TRBJ2-7, with 9 positions matching TRBD2. The CDR3 has 13 amino acids. Looked up from germline, CDR1 is MDHEN and CDR2 is SYDVKM. V was pared by 6 bases and J by 4 bases, with 4 bases of the junction left unmatched. The CDR3 coding sequence is TGTGCCAGCAGGGCGGGAGGGCCTTACGAGCAGTACTTC. It codes for CASRAGGPYEQYF. Full variable domain (remainder filled in from reference TRBV28 and TRBJ2-7): DVKVTQSSRYLVKRTGEKVFLECVQDMDHENMFWYRQDPGLGLRLIYFSYDVKMKEKGDIPEGYSVSREKKERFSLILESASTNQTSMYLCASRAGGPYEQYFGPGTRLTVT.

The V and J genes are TRBV18 and TRBJ1-4; maybe TRBD1 (5 bases). CDR1 and CDR2 from the germline V gene are KGHSH and LQKENI. The CDR3 has 16 amino acids. The ends were cut back, 0 bases at V and 5 bases at J, with 13 bases in the middle. The CDR3 sequence: CASSPPPGQRNEKLFF. CDR3 coding DNA: TGTGCCAGCTCACCACCCCCAGGGCAAAGGAATGAAAAACTGTTTTTT.

This clone was counted once. The CDR3 sequence: CASSLVSSGSGQEQFF. For the CDR3, the DNA is TGTGCCAGCAGCTTAGTATCTAGCGGGAGTGGGCAGGAGCAGTTCTTC. The chain joins TRBV7-9 to TRBJ2-1; 10 bases agree with TRBD2. The CDR3 length is 16 residues. V shed 1 base, J shed 10 bases, and the junction held 10 bases outside the gene matches. Germline-derived CDR1 and CDR2 are SEHNR and FQNEAQ (reference sequence).

In its sample, this clone was seen once. The chain links TRBV21-1 to TRBJ2-5; no check of the table's D call, TRBD2, against the DNA was made. TRBV21-1 is a known pseudogene. The CDR3 contains 16 residues. In DNA form, the CDR3 reads TGTGCCAGCAGCAAAGTAGTTTGCGGGAGTGGTGAGACCCAGTACTTC. Protein product: CASSKVVCGSGETQYF.

The CDR3, as DNA: TGTGCCACCAGTGAGACCCAGACAGGACTAGTGGAGACCCAGTACTTC. Protein product: CATSETQTGLVETQYF. The chain is built from TRBV24-1 and TRBJ2-5; perhaps TRBD2 as D (7 bases). V shed 4 bases and J shed 5 bases, with 19 bases lying between them. The germline V gene has CDR1 KGHDR and CDR2 SFDVKD. This CDR3 spans 16 amino acids.

This sequence joins TRBV21-1 and TRBJ1-2; the listed D gene, TRBD1, was not tested against the DNA. TRBV21-1 constitutes a pseudogene. The CDR3 has 14 amino acids. CDR3 protein: CASSARTGGFGYTF. The CDR3 nucleotides are TGTGCCAGCAGCGCGCGGACAGGGGGCTTTGGCTACACCTTC.

V gene TRBV29-1 combines with J gene TRBJ2-1, with 8 nucleotides matching TRBD2. V was pared by 6 bases and J by 8 bases, with 9 bases of the junction left unmatched. CDR1 is SQVTM, CDR2 ANQGSEA, per germline. This CDR3 contains 13 residues. CDR3 amino acids: CSVTPGLGDEQFF. As DNA, the CDR3 is TGCAGCGTCACGCCGGGACTAGGCGATGAGCAGTTCTTC.

V and J are TRBV5-6 and TRBJ1-1, with TRBD1 as a possible D gene (6 bases). Germline CDR1 is SGHDT and CDR2 is YYEEEE. This CDR3 contains 16 residues. V was trimmed by 3 bases and J by 3 bases, leaving 18 bases between them. The CDR3 protein is CASSSTGQIRDTEAFF. The CDR3 bases are TGTGCCAGCAGCTCTACCGGACAGATCAGGGACACTGAAGCTTTCTTT.

The rearrangement uses TRBV19 and TRBJ2-2, with D perhaps given as TRBD1 or TRBD2 (5 bases each). This CDR3 comprises 16 residues. The germline V and J ends were trimmed by 6 bases and 0 bases, with 14 bases remaining between them. Germline CDR1 LNHDA, CDR2 SQIVND (reference sequence). The CDR3, as DNA: TGTGCCAGTAGGGGGGTTGAGACGGCGAACACCGGGGAGCTGTTTTTT. This sequence encodes CASRGVETANTGELFF.

The V gene is TRBV3-1 (or the pseudogene TRBV3-2), the J gene TRBJ2-5; D ambiguous. This CDR3 has 12 residues. V lost 4 bases to trimming and J lost 5 bases, with 8 bases between them. Germline values: CDR1 LGHDT, CDR2 YNNKEL (reference sequence). CDR3 residues: CASSPALETQYF. The CDR3, as DNA: TGTGCCAGCAGCCCCGCCCTTGAGACCCAGTACTTC.

V gene TRBV7-6 combines with J gene TRBJ2-1; 9 nucleotides match TRBD1. V lost 1 base, J lost 9 bases, and 7 bases stayed unmatched. Germline V gene lookup returns CDR1 SGHVS and CDR2 FNYEAQ. CDR3 length equals 15 residues. CDR3 in amino acids: CASSLVQGARGEQFF. CDR3 DNA sequence: TGTGCCAGCAGCTTAGTACAGGGGGCGCGAGGTGAGCAGTTCTTC.

The rearrangement uses TRBV11-1 and TRBJ1-1, with TRBD1 matching 8 bases. V lost 5 bases to trimming and J lost 6 bases; unmatched junction nucleotides: 5. There are 13 residues in the CDR3. Germline V gives CDR1 SGHAT, CDR2 FQDESV (reference sequence). The CDR3 bases are TGTGCCAGCAGCCCCAGGGGGCGTCCTGAAGCTTTCTTT. Its protein is CASSPRGRPEAFF.

J is TRBJ1-1 and V is TRBV5-1; 9 bases are shared with TRBD1. The V and J ends lost 2 bases and 4 bases, in that order; junction bases with no gene match: 6. This CDR3 is 15 amino acids long. Per the germline V gene, CDR1 is SGHRS and CDR2 is YFSETQ. This CDR3 reads CASSFDRGAVTEAFF. CDR3 DNA: TGCGCCAGCAGCTTTGACAGGGGGGCGGTCACTGAAGCTTTCTTT.

The J gene is TRBJ2-7, the V gene TRBV28; D not certain. Germline values: CDR1 MDHEN, CDR2 SYDVKM. There are 13 residues in the CDR3. Deletions cut 6 bases from V and 0 bases from J, with 9 bases between. In DNA form, the CDR3 reads TGTGCCAGCAGCCCGGCACTCTCCTACGAGCAGTACTTC. Protein product: CASSPALSYEQYF. Full variable domain (rest looked up from reference TRBV28 and TRBJ2-7): DVKVTQSSRYLVKRTGEKVFLECVQDMDHENMFWYRQDPGLGLRLIYFSYDVKMKEKGDIPEGYSVSREKKERFSLILESASTNQTSMYLCASSPALSYEQYFGPGTRLTVT.

The chain carries TRBV28 and TRBJ1-2; 7 nucleotides line up with TRBD1. The CDR3 is 16 amino acids. Per germline, CDR1 MDHEN and CDR2 SYDVKM. The V segment lost 2 bases and the J segment 2 bases; nucleotides outside the gene matches: 8. CDR3 residues: CASSLGNRGRNYGYTF. CDR3 DNA: TGTGCCAGCAGTTTAGGGAACAGGGGCAGAAACTATGGCTACACCTTC.

This clone is a singleton in its sample. The J gene is TRBJ1-2, the V gene TRBV12-3 or TRBV12-4; D call uncertain. The ends were cut back, 6 bases at V and 1 base at J, with 9 bases in the middle. The length of the CDR3 is 13 residues. The CDR3 nucleotides read TGTGCCAGCAGCTGGACGGGTAACTATGGCTACACCTTC. Its protein is CASSWTGNYGYTF.

The chain carries TRBV28 and TRBJ1-4; D remains unclear. This CDR3 is built from 15 residues. V was pared by 6 bases and J by 0 bases, with 11 bases between. CDR1 and CDR2 from the germline V gene are MDHEN and SYDVKM. The CDR3 is CASSPDGPTNEKLFF. The CDR3 coding sequence is TGTGCCAGCAGCCCGGACGGTCCAACTAATGAAAAACTGTTTTTT.

This sequence joins TRBV7-8 and TRBJ1-2; TRBD1 matches 7 bases. Germline V lookup: CDR1 SGHVS, CDR2 FQNEAQ. This CDR3 is 13 amino acids long. Trimming took 5 bases from V and 6 from J; bases not matched to a gene: 6. The CDR3 loop is CASSRSGTDGYTF. CDR3 in DNA: TGTGCCAGCAGCCGATCCGGGACAGATGGCTACACCTTC.

The rearrangement uses TRBV10-2 and TRBJ1-5, with 11 bases lining up with TRBD1. Germline V gene data show CDR1 as WSHSY and CDR2 as SAAADI. The CDR3 spans 18 residues. With 6 bases clipped from V and 0 bases from J, the junction kept 10 bases outside the gene matches. In DNA, the CDR3 is TGCGCCAGCAGCTCAGGACAGGGGGCAGCGAGTAGCAATCAGCCCCAGCATTTT. It translates to CASSSGQGAASSNQPQHF.

This clone was detected only a few times. This sequence joins TRBV15 and TRBJ2-2; weak D call: TRBD1 (5 bases). CDR1 is LNHNV and CDR2 is YYDKDF in the germline V gene (reference sequence). Trimming cost V 1 base and J 5 bases, with 8 bases left between them. The CDR3 has 14 amino acids. Here the CDR3 reads CATSRVGATGELFF. The CDR3 DNA follows: TGTGCCACCAGCAGAGTTGGGGCAACCGGGGAGCTGTTTTTT.

V usage is TRBV27 and J usage is TRBJ2-5, with TRBD2 matching 7 bases. The trim removed 6 bases at V and 6 bases at J, leaving 10 bases unmatched. CDR1 MNHEY and CDR2 SMNVEV come from the germline V gene (reference sequence). CDR3 size: 14 residues. CDR3 DNA sequence: TGTGCCAGCAGAGTCTTCGGGGGGACGCAGACCCAGTACTTC. As protein: CASRVFGGTQTQYF.